What follows describes a single TCR beta chain. Its specificity is unknown. The data are from a study of STAT5B mutations in CD4+ large granular lymphocyte leukemia. Study-level results: TRBV06-family usage was enriched in top patient clones (8/27) versus controls (2/35).

This CDR3 region has 14 residues. The germline CDR1 and CDR2 sequences are SEHNR and FQNEAQ (reference sequence). The V gene end was trimmed by 4 bases and the J gene end by 7 bases; junction bases not matched to a gene: 5. The survey-level immunoSEQ assay was used. How the authors handled the data: A productive frequency of 2.59 x 10-5 was the lowest detectable. Some clones are missing from TCRdb's copy, which holds only in-frame ones; the method was immunoSEQ multiplex PCR. V and J calls plus clone size are reproduced from that table; the DNA served to infer D and trimming. The data contain roughly 40,000 clones, approximately 84% of them singletons.

The sequence was obtained from a human donor in good health. The rearrangement uses TRBV7-9 and TRBJ2-7, with 12 bases fitting TRBD1. The sample was CD4+ T cells from blood buffy coats. The CDR3, as DNA: TGTGCCAGCAGCTCGGGGACAGGGGGCTGGGAGCAGTACTTC. It translates to CASSSGTGGWEQYF. Filled out from reference TRBV7-9 and TRBJ2-7, the complete variable domain reads DTGVSQNPRHKITKRGQNVTFRCDPISEHNRLYWYRQTLGQGPEFLTYFQNEAQLEKSRLLSDRFSAERPKGSFSTLEIQRTEQGDSAMYLCASSSGTGGWEQYFGPGTRLTVT.